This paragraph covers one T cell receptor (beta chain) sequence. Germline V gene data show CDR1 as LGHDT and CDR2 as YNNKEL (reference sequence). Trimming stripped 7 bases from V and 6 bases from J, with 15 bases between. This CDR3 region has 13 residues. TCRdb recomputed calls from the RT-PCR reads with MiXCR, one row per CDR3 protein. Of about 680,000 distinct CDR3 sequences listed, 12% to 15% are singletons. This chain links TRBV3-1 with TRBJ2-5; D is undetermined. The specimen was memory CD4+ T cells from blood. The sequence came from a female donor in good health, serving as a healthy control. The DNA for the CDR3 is TGTGCCAGCAACCTAGGAAATGAACAGACCCAGTACTTC. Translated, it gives CASNLGNEQTQYF.